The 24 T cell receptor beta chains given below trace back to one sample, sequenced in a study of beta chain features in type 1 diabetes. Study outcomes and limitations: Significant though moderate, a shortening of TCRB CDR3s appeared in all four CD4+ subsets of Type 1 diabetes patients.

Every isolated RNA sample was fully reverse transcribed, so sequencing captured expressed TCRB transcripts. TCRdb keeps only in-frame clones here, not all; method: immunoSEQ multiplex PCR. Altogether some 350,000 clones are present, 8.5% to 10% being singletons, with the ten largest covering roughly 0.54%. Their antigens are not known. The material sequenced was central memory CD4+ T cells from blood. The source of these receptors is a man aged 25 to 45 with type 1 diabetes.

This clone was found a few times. This CDR3 reads CASSFIFIPGQGIRADTQYF. DNA of the CDR3: TGTGCCAGCAGTTTTATTTTCATACCGGGACAGGGAATACGCGCAGATACGCAGTATTTT. The chain combines TRBV27 with TRBJ2-3; 9 bases agree with TRBD1. Germline V CDR1 and CDR2: MNHEY, SMNVEV (reference sequence). Trimming removed 3 bases from V and 4 bases from J; junction bases left unmatched: 20. The CDR3 length is 20 residues.

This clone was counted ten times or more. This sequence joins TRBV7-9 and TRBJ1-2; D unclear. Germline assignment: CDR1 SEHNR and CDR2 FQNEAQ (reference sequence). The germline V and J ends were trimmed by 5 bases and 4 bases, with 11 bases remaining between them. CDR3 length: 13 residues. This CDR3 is CASSPEHPYGYTF. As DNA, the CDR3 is TGTGCCAGCAGCCCGGAGCATCCCTATGGCTACACCTTC.

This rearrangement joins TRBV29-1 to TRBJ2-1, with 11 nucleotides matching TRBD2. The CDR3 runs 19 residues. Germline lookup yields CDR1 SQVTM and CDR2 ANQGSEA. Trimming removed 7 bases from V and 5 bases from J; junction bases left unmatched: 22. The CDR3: CSAGGQGDSSGRPHNEQFF. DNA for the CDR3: TGCAGCGCTGGGGGACAGGGCGATTCTAGCGGGAGGCCGCACAATGAGCAGTTCTTC.

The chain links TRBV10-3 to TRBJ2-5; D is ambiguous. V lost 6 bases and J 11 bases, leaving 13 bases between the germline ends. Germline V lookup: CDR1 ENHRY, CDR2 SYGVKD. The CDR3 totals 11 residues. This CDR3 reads CAIRQESEQYF. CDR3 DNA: TGTGCCATCAGGCAAGAATCTGAGCAGTACTTC.

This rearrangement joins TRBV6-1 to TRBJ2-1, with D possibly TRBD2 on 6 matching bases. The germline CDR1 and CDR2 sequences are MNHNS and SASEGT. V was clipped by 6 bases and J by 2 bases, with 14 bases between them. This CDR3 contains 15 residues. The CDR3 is CASSMASVAYNEQFF. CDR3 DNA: TGTGCCAGCAGCATGGCTAGCGTAGCCTACAATGAGCAGTTCTTC.

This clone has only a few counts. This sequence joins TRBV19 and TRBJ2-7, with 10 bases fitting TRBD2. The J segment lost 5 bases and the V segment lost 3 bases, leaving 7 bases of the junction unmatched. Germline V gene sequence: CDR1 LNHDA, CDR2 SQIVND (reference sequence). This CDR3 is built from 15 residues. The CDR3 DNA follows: TGTGCCAGTAGTATTAGGGCTAGCGGGAGCGACGAGCAGTACTTC. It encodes CASSIRASGSDEQYF.

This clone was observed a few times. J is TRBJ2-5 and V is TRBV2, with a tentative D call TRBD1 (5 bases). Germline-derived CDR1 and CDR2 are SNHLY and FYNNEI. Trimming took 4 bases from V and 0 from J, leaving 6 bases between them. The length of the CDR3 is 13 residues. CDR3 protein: CASSGTNQETQYF. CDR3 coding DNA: TGTGCCAGCAGTGGGACAAACCAAGAGACCCAGTACTTC. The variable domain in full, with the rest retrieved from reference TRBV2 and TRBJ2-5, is EPEVTQTPSHQVTQMGQEVILRCVPISNHLYFYWYRQILGQKVEFLVSFYNNEISEKSEIFDDQFSVERPDGSNFTLKIRSTKLEDSAMYFCASSGTNQETQYFGPGTRLLVL.

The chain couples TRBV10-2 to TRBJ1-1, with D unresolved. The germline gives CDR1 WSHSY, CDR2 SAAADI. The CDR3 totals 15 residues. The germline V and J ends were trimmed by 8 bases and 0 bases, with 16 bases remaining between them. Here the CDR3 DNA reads TGCGCCAGCTCGGGGAGGGCAGGCGTGAACACTGAAGCTTTCTTT. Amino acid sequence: CASSGRAGVNTEAFF.

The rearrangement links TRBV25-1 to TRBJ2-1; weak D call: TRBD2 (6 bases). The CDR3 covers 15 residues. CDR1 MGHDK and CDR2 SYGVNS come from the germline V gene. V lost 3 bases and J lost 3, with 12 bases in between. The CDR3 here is CASSETRTIYNEQFF. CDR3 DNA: TGTGCCAGCAGTGAGACACGGACTATCTACAATGAGCAGTTCTTC.

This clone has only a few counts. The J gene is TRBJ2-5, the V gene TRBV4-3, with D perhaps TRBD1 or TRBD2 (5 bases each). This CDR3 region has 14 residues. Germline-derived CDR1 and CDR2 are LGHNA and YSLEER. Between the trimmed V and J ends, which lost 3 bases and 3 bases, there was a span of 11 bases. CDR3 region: CASSHGDGKETQYF. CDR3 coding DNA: TGCGCCAGCAGCCATGGGGACGGAAAAGAGACCCAGTACTTC.

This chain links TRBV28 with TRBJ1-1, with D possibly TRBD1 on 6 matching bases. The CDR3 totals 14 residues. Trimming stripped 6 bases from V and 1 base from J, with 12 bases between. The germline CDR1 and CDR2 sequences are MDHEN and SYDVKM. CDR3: CASRIGQRNTEAFF. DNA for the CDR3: TGTGCCAGCAGGATTGGACAGAGGAACACTGAAGCTTTCTTT.

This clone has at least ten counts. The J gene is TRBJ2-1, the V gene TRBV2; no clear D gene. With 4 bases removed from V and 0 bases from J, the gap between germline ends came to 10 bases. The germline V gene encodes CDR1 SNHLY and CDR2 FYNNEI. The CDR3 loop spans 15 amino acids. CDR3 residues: CASSVGTASYNEQFF. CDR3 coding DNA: TGTGCCAGCAGTGTTGGCACCGCCTCCTACAATGAGCAGTTCTTC.

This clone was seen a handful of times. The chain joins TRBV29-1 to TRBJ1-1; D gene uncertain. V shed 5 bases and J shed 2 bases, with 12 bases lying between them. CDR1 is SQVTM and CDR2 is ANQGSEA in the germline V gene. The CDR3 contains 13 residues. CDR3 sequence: CSVKPGYNTEAFF. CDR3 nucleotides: TGCAGCGTTAAGCCTGGGTATAACACTGAAGCTTTCTTT.

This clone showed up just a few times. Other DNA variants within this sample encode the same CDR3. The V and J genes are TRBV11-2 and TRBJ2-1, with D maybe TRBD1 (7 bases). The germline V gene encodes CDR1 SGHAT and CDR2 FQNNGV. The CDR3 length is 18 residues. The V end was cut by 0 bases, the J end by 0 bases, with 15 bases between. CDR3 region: CASSLDQGGSSSYNEQFF. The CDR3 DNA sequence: TGTGCCAGCAGCTTAGATCAGGGGGGCTCAAGCTCCTACAATGAGCAGTTCTTC. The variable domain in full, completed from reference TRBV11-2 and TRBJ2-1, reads EAGVAQSPRYKIIEKRQSVAFWCNPISGHATLYWYQQILGQGPKLLIQFQNNGVVDDSQLPKDRFSAERLKGVDSTLKIQPAKLEDSAVYLCASSLDQGGSSSYNEQFFGPGTRLTVL.

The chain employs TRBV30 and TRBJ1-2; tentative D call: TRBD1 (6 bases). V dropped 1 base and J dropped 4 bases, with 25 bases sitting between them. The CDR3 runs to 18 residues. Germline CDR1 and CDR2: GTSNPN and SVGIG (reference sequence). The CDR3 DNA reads TGTGCCTGGAGTGGCTTCCGCCGAACAGGGAATGGGGTCTATGGCTACACCTTC. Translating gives CAWSGFRRTGNGVYGYTF.

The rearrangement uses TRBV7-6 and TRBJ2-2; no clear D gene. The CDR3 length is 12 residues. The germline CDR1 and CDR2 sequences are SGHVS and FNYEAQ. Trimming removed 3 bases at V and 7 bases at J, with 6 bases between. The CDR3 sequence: CASSFIIGELFF. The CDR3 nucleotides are TGTGCCAGCAGCTTTATAATCGGGGAGCTGTTTTTT.

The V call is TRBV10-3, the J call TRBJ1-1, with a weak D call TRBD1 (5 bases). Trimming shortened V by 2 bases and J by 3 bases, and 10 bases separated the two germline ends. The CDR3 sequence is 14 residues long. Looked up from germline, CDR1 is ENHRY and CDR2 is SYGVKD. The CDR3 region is CAISEPKGYTEAFF. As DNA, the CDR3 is TGTGCCATCAGTGAGCCGAAGGGGTACACTGAAGCTTTCTTT.

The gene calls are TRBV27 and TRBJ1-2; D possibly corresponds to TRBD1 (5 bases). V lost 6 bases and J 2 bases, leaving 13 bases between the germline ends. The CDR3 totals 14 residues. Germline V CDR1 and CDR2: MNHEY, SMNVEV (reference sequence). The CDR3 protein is CASRPNAGNYGYTF. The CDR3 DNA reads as TGTGCCAGCAGGCCAAACGCAGGGAACTATGGCTACACCTTC.

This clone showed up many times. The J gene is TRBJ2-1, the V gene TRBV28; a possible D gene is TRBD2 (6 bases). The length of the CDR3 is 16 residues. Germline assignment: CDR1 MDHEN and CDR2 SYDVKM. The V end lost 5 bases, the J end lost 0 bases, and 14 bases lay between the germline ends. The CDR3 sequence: CASSPLSGGSYNEQFF. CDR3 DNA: TGTGCCAGCAGTCCACTTAGCGGAGGCTCCTACAATGAGCAGTTCTTC.

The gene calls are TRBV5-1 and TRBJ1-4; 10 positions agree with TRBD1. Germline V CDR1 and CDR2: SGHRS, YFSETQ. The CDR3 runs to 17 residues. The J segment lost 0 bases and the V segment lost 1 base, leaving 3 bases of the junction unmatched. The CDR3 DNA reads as TGCGCCAGCAGCTTGACCGGGACAGGGGCAACTAATGAAAAACTGTTTTTT. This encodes CASSLTGTGATNEKLFF.

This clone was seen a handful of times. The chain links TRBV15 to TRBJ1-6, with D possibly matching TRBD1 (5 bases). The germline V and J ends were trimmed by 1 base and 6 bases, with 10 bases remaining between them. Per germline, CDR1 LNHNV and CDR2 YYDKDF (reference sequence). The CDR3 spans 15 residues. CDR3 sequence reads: CATSRVGAGNSPLHF. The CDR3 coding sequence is TGTGCCACCAGCAGAGTCGGGGCCGGTAATTCACCCCTCCACTTT.

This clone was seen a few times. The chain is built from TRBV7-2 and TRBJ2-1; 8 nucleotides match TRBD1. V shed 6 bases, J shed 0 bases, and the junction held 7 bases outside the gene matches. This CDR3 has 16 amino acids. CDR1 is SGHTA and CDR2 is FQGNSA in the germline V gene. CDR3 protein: CASRDDRGSSYNEQFF. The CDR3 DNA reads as TGTGCCAGCAGAGATGACAGGGGTTCCTCCTACAATGAGCAGTTCTTC. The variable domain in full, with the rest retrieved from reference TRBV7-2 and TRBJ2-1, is GAGVSQSPSNKVTEKGKDVELRCDPISGHTALYWYRQSLGQGLEFLIYFQGNSAPDKSGLPSDRFSAERTGGSVSTLTIQRTQQEDSAVYLCASRDDRGSSYNEQFFGPGTRLTVL.

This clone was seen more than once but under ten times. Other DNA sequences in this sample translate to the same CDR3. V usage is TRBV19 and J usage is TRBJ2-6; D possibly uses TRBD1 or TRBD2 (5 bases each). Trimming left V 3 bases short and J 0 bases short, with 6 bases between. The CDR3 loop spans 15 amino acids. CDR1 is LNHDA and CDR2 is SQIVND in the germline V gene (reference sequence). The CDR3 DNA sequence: TGTGCCAGTAGTATTGGGGGCTCTGGGGCCAACGTCCTGACTTTC. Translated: CASSIGGSGANVLTF.

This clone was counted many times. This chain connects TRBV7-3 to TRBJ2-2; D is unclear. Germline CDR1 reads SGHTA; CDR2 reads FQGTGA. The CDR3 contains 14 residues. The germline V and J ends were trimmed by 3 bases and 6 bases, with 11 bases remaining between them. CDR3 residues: CASSFNPQSGELFF. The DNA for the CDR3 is TGTGCCAGCAGCTTTAACCCCCAGTCCGGGGAGCTGTTTTTT.